This T cell receptor beta chain was obtained from a study of beta chain features in type 1 diabetes. The V segment lost 4 bases and the J segment 7 bases; nucleotides outside the gene matches: 6. Germline V gene data show CDR1 as MGHDK and CDR2 as SYGVNS. The CDR3 consists of 14 residues. Study results and limitations: Type 1 diabetes patients had fewer VDJ junction insertions and more deletions. TCRB CDR3s from Type 1 diabetes patients were moderately but significantly shorter in all four CD4+ subsets.

Details on this clone: Its antigen remains unknown.

TCRB transcripts that were expressed got sequenced, as all of the isolated RNA had been reverse transcribed. The assay was immunoSEQ multiplex PCR, and TCRdb's table has in-frame clones only and misses some. The sample contains around 300,000 clones, 14% to 15% of which appear only once. The receptor was isolated from a man aged 18 to 30 with type 1 diabetes. The specimen was naive CD4+ T cells from blood. V gene TRBV25-1 combines with J gene TRBJ1-2; 10 positions agree with TRBD1. In DNA, the CDR3 is TGTGCCAGCAGTGGCGGGACAGGGGAAATTGGCTACACCTTC. Translating gives CASSGGTGEIGYTF.